This record covers a single T cell receptor (beta chain). What this receptor recognizes is not known. Per-base quality was not reported, and no clone a single base away is much larger than it. This sample was taken from a study of PD-1 blockade in classical Hodgkin lymphoma (dated by TCRdb to about 2020). As for the study more broadly: Nivolumab dosing was 3 mg/kg intravenously every 2 weeks, continuing until either disease progression or unacceptable toxicity. A peripheral blood immune signature of response to PD-1 blockade in classical Hodgkin lymphoma was defined using TCR beta sequencing and CyTOF. Study-wide findings and limitations: The study covered only a single clinical trial cohort, and the causes of the repertoire differences, possibly disease activity or prior therapy, were still not defined. By C4D1, a significant rise was seen in CD4+ TCR diversity but not in CD8+ TCR diversity (p=0.0027 vs p=0.16), and the rise was most apparent among complete responders (p=0.02). Patients starting nivolumab less than 1 year after ASCT had lower diversity and were excluded from later analyses to avoid confounding by immune reconstitution. Trial patients with a complete response had baseline diversity similar to that of newly diagnosed patients, while partial responders and progressors had significantly lower diversity. Baseline TCR diversity was reported to be lower in newly diagnosed patients than in healthy donors and to be lower still in relapsed/refractory patients.

The CDR3 contains 17 residues, cysteine and phenylalanine counted. Only CDR3 DNA remains: 51 bases, in frame from the first base. Ends trimmed: V by 4 bases, J by 5 bases; bases unmatched to a gene: 14. Based on the germline V gene, the CDR1 and CDR2 sequences are SGHVS and FQNEAQ. Genomic DNA was isolated using the Qiagen DNeasy kit from unsorted PBMCs as well as from negatively selected CD4+ and CD8+ fractions. TCR beta CDR3 regions were amplified by immunoSEQ multiplex PCR using primers annealing to V and J segments. Amplification bias was minimized using a synthetic immune receptor repertoire, and residual bias was removed computationally after sequencing. Per the authors' processing: Repertoire diversity was quantified as the Shannon entropy index using custom Python scripts. Unsorted, CD4+ and CD8+ repertoires were analyzed separately, except in combined analyses where CD4+ and CD8+ sequences were merged in silico. A clone was considered expanded if an increase in frequency of at least 2-fold after treatment relative to C1D1 was found, and a pseudocount of 0.5 was applied to clones undetected at baseline. Clones with 0 or 1 copy at C1D1 were classified as singleton clones, and clones with 2 or more copies were classified as non-singleton clones. Clones expanded in unsorted samples were labelled as CD4+, CD8+ or unknown by matching protein sequences in sorted samples from the same patient. Diversity changes from C1D1 to C4D1 were tested in paired samples using Wilcoxon tests. TCRdb obtained this table from immuneACCESS and retained in-frame rearrangements with V and J assigned. These tables miss some clones; where compared with another copy, unresolved V genes account for less than half of the shortfall, and the remainder is unexplained. The DNA gave D and trimming, while V, J and clone size come from that table. Present in this sample are approximately 65,000 clones, roughly 92% of which were seen just once. The ten largest clones capture around 8% of the sample.

Read against the paper, the sample's time point label means: cycle 4 day 1 (C4D1), after 6 weeks of nivolumab. All trial patients had relapsed after autologous stem cell transplantation, with cohorts A, B and C differing in prior brentuximab vedotin exposure. The trial cohort comprised fewer than 65 patients with relapsed/refractory classical Hodgkin lymphoma whose best overall responses were complete response, partial response or progressive disease. Trial patients were treated with single-agent nivolumab in the multi-cohort phase II CheckMate 205 trial. Best overall response was determined by an independent review committee according to the 2007 International Working Group response criteria. PBMCs from the trial were collected at three points: immediately before nivolumab initiation (C1D1), and during therapy at cycle 2 day 1 and cycle 4 day 1. Peripheral blood was collected in 8 mL Vacutainer Cell Preparation Tubes, from which PBMCs were isolated by centrifugation and then cryopreserved.

The sequencing used peripheral blood mononuclear cells (PBMCs), collected before the fourth cycle of nivolumab. The rearranged chain carries TRBV7-8 and TRBJ2-5; 9 of the junction bases match TRBD1. The receptor was derived from a human donor with classical Hodgkin lymphoma. The CDR3 reads as follows: CASSSRRPGQGLETQYF. The DNA sequence is as follows: TGTGCCAGCAGCTCACGGAGACCGGGACAGGGTTTGGAGACCCAGTACTTC.